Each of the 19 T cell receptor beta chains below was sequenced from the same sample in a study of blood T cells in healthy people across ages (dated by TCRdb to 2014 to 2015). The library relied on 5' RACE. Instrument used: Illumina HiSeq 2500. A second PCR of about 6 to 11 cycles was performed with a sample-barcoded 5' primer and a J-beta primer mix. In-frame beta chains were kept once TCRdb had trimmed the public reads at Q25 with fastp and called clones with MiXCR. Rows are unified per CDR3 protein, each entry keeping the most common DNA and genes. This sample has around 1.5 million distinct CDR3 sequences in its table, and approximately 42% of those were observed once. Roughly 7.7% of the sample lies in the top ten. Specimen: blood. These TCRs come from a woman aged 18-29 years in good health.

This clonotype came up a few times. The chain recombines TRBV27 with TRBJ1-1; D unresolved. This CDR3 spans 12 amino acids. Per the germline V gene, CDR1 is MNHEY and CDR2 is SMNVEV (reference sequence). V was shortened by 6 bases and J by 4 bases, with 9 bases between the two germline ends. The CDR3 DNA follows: TGTGCCAGCAGCTCCGATGGCACTGAAGCTTTCTTT. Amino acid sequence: CASSSDGTEAFF.

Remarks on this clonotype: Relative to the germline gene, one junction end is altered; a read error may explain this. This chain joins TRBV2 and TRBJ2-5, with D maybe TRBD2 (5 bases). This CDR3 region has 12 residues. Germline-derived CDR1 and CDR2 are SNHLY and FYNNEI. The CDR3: CARGSAEETLYF. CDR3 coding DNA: TGTGCCAGGGGATCAGCGGAAGAGACCCTGTACTTC.

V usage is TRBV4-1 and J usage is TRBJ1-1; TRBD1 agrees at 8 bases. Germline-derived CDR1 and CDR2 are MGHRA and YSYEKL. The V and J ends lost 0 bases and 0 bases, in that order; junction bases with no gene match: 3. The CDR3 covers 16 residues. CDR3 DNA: TGCGCCAGCAGCCAAGATCCGACAGGGGTGAACACTGAAGCTTTCTTT. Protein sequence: CASSQDPTGVNTEAFF.

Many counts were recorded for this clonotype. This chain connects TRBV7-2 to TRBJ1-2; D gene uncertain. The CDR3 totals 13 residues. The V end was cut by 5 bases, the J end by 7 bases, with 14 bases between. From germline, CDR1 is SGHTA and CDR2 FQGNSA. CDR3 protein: CASSASPGAGYTF. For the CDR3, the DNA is TGTGCCAGCAGCGCTTCACCGGGAGCTGGCTACACCTTC.

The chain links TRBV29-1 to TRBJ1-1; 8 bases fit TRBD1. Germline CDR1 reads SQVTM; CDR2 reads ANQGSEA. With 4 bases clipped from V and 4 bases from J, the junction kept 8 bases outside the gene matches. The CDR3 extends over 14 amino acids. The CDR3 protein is CSVAAGGGGTEAFF. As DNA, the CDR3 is TGCAGCGTTGCAGCAGGGGGCGGGGGCACTGAAGCTTTCTTT.

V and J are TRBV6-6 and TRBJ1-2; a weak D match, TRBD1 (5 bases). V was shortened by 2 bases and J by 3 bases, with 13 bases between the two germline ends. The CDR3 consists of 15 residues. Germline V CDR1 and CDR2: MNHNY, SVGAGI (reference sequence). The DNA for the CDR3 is TGTGCCAGCAGTTACCTAGTGGGGGGGGACTATGGCTACACCTTC. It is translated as CASSYLVGGDYGYTF.

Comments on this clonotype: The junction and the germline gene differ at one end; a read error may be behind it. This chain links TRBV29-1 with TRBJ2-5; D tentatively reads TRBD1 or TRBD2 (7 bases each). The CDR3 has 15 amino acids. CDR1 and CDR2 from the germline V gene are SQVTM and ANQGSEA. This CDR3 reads CSVAPGGTAQETKYF. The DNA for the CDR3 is TGCAGCGTTGCCCCCGGGGGGACAGCTCAAGAGACCAAGTACTTC.

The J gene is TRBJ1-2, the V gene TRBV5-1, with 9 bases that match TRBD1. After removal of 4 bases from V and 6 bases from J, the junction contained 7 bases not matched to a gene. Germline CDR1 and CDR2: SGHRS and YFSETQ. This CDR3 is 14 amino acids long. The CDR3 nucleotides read TGCGCCAGCAGCACGTTCCGGACAGGGGATGGCTACACCTTC. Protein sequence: CASSTFRTGDGYTF.

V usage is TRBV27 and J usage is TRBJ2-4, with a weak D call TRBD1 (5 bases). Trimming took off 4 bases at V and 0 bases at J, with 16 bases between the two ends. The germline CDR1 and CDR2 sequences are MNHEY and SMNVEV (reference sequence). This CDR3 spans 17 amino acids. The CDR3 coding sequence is TGTGCCAGCAGTTCGTACAACAGGCAACTAGCCAAAAACATTCAGTACTTC. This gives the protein CASSSYNRQLAKNIQYF.

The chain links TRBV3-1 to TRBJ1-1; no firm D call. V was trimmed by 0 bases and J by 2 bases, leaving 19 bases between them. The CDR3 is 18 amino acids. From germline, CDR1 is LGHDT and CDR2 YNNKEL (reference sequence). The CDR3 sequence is CASSQEVFPTYANTEAFF. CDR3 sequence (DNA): TGTGCCAGCAGCCAAGAGGTTTTCCCAACTTATGCAAACACTGAAGCTTTCTTT.

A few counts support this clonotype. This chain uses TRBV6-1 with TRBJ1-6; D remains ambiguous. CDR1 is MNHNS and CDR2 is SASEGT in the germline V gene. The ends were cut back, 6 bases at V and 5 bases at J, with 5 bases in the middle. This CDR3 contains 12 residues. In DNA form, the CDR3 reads TGTGCCAGCAGCTTTGATAATTCACCCCTCCACTTT. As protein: CASSFDNSPLHF.

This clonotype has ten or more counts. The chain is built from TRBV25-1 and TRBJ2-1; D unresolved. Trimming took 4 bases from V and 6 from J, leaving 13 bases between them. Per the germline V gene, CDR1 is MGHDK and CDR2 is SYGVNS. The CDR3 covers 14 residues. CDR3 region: CASSAPLGLNEQFF. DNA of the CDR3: TGTGCCAGCAGTGCCCCTCTAGGGCTCAATGAGCAGTTCTTC.

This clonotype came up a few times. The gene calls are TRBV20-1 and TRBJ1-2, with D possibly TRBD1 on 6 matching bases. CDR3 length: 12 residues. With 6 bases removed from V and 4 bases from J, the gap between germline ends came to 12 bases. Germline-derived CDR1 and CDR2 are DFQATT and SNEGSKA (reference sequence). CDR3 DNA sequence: TGCAGTGCCCGAAGGGGGATCTATGGCTACACCTTC. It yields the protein CSARRGIYGYTF.

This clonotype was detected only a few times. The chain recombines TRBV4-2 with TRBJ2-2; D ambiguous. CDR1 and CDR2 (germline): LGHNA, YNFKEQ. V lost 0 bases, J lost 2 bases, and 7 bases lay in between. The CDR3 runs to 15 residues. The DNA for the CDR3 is TGTGCCAGCAGCCAAGATTTAGTAAACACCGGGGAGCTGTTTTTT. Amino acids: CASSQDLVNTGELFF.

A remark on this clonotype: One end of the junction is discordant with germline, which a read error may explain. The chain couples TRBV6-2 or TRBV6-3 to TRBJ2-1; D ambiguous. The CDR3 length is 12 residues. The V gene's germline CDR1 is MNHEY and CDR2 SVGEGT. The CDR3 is CTSSYSDDEQFF. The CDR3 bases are TGTACCAGCAGTTACTCTGACGATGAGCAGTTCTTC.

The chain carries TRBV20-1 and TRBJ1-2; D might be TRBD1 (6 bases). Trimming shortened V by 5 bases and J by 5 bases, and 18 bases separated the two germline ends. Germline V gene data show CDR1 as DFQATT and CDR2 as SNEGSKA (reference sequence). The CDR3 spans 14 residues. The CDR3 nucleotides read TGCAGTGCTTTAGACCGACAGGACCCTTATGGCTACACCTTC. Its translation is CSALDRQDPYGYTF.

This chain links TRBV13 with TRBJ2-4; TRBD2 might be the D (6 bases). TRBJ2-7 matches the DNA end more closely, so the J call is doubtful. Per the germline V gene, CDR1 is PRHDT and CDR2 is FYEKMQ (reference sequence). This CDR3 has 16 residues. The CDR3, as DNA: TGTGCCAGCAGCTTAGGGTCGGCAGGGAGGTGCCACGAGCAGTACTTC. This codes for CASSLGSAGRCHEQYF.

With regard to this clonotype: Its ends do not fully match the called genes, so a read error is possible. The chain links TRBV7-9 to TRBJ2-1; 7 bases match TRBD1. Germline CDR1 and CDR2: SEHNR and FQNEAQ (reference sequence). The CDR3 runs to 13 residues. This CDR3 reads CASSIATGDEQFF. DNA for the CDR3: TGTGCCAGCAGCATAGCAACAGGGGATGAGCAGTTCTTC.

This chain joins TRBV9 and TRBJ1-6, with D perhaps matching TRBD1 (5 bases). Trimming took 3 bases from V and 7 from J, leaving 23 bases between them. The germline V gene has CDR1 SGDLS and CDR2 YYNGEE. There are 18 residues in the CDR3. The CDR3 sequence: CASSASSSGGTVNSPLHF. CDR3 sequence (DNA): TGTGCCAGCAGCGCTAGTAGTAGTGGAGGGACGGTGAATTCACCCCTCCACTTT.